This T cell receptor beta chain originates from a study of T cell repertoires in ileal Crohn's disease. Study summary: Patients had a median approximately 7.3-year disease duration, and roughly 38% were active smokers.

Generated by immunoSEQ multiplex PCR, the TCRdb table keeps only in-frame clones and is missing some. The sample lists about 8,400 clones, about 80% occurring once. Included were adult ileal or ileocolonic Crohn's patients indicated for ileocolonic resection. V was clipped by 3 bases and J by 0 bases, with 12 bases between them. Germline assignment: CDR1 SGHTA and CDR2 FQGTGA. The length of the CDR3 is 17 residues. General study findings and limits: Every patient over 26.8% clonality showed endoscopic recurrence.

A word on this clone: Its antigen is not known.

The V call is TRBV7-3, the J call TRBJ2-6; D is perhaps TRBD1 (6 bases). Sequenced material: ileal tissue. The TCR sequence derives from an adult with Crohn's disease. CDR3 in DNA: TGTGCCAGCAGCTTCCATGGACAGAGCTCTGGGGCCAACGTCCTGACTTTC. Protein sequence: CASSFHGQSSGANVLTF.